These 9 T cell receptor beta chains originate from one sample sequenced in a study of T cell repertoires in cytomegalovirus infection. These receptors have no identified antigens. TCRdb used MiXCR to reprocess the reads, holding one entry per CDR3 protein. Here the sample spans 200,000 to 250,000 distinct CDR3 sequences, approximately 40% being singletons. Sequenced material: CD8+ T cells from cultured PBMCs, taken from culture after CMV antigen stimulation. These receptors originate from a human donor in good health (CMV status not recorded). Some clones in this sample may be carry-over from other donors' samples.

In this sample, this clonotype turned up many times. The chain links TRBV7-8 to TRBJ2-7; D unresolved. Deletions cut 2 bases from V and 3 bases from J, with 5 bases between. This CDR3 region has 12 residues. Germline values: CDR1 SGHVS, CDR2 FQNEAQ. CDR3 region: CASSLLGYEQYF. CDR3 DNA sequence: TGTGCCAGCAGCTTACTGGGCTACGAGCAGTACTTC.

This chain connects TRBV12-3 or TRBV12-4 to TRBJ2-7, with 7 nucleotides matching TRBD2. Germline trimming cut 5 bases from V and 4 bases from J; bases unmatched to any gene: 14. The CDR3 has 16 amino acids. CDR3: CASSPAGRGSLYEQYF. CDR3 sequence (DNA): TGTGCCAGCAGTCCCGCCGGGCGGGGGTCCCTATACGAGCAGTACTTC.

This chain joins TRBV9 and TRBJ2-1, with D perhaps TRBD1 or TRBD2 (6 bases each). CDR1 is SGDLS, CDR2 YYNGEE, per germline. The CDR3 is 16 residues long. V lost 4 bases to trimming and J lost 4 bases, with 18 bases between them. This CDR3 reads CASSPPRAGTYNEQFF. The CDR3 nucleotides are TGTGCCAGCAGCCCCCCAAGGGCGGGGACATACAATGAGCAGTTCTTC.

The gene calls are TRBV12-3 or TRBV12-4 and TRBJ2-7; TRBD1 matches 7 bases. This CDR3 has 16 residues. J was trimmed by 5 bases and V by 8 bases; bases with no gene match: 18. The CDR3 region is CASALDRVDIWDEQYF. The CDR3 nucleotides read TGTGCCAGCGCCTTAGACAGGGTAGATATTTGGGACGAGCAGTACTTC.

The chain combines TRBV12-3 or TRBV12-4 with TRBJ2-1, with unresolved D. The CDR3 extends over 14 amino acids. Trimming took 2 bases from V and 4 from J, leaving 9 bases between them. Here the CDR3 reads CASSLMTPYNEQFF. The CDR3, as DNA: TGTGCCAGCAGTTTAATGACCCCGTACAATGAGCAGTTCTTC.

To note about this clonotype: At one boundary the junction diverges from the germline segment, which might be a read error. V is TRBV7-8 and J is TRBJ2-5; D might be TRBD2 (5 bases). The germline gives CDR1 SGHVS, CDR2 FQNEAQ. This CDR3 has 15 amino acids. CDR3 residues: CASSSRLSEQETHYF. The CDR3 DNA is TGTGCCAGCAGCTCTAGACTATCGGAGCAAGAGACCCATTACTTC.

The chain joins TRBV11-2 to TRBJ2-1, with 7 bases matching TRBD1. Trimming took 2 bases from V and 6 from J; bases not matched to a gene: 10. The germline CDR1 and CDR2 sequences are SGHAT and FQNNGV. The CDR3 consists of 16 residues. As DNA, the CDR3 is TGTGCCAGCAGCTTATGGAGTAGGGACAGAGGCAATGAGCAGTTCTTC. It yields the protein CASSLWSRDRGNEQFF.

The CDR3 protein is CASRVKRGTTDTQYF. The CDR3 DNA follows: TGTGCCAGCAGGGTTAAGCGGGGAACAACAGATACGCAGTATTTT. The genes are TRBV2 and TRBJ2-3; 7 bases are shared with TRBD2. This CDR3 is 15 amino acids long. V lost 6 bases and J lost 3; bases outside the gene matches: 9. Germline values: CDR1 SNHLY, CDR2 FYNNEI.

The V gene is TRBV6-5, the J gene TRBJ2-7; 8 nucleotides match TRBD1. The CDR3 extends over 14 amino acids. Trimming removed 5 bases from V and 1 base from J; junction bases left unmatched: 4. Germline CDR1 and CDR2: MNHEY and SVGAGI. This CDR3 reads CASSHRGVSYEQYF. CDR3 nucleotide sequence: TGTGCCAGCAGTCACAGGGGGGTGTCCTACGAGCAGTACTTC.